The rows below give T cell receptor beta chains drawn from one sample of a study of blood T cell repertoires in COVID-19. TCRdb's table, derived via immunoSEQ multiplex PCR, lists solely in-frame clones and lacks some. The table shows tens of thousands of clones, with about 81% occurring only once. The sequenced sample consisted of peripheral blood. These receptors all stem from a human donor in a cohort sampled during active COVID-19. Both conserved end residues are part of each CDR3. The D gene is left open where the match is weak. Rows may omit the clone size; those that give it use once, few, many or a size class.

v_gene	abundance	d_gene	len	j_gene	CDR3nt	CDR3aa
TRBV7-2	.	.	16	TRBJ1-2	TGTGCCAGCAGCTCGTACTCAGACAGATCTAACTATGGCTACACCTTC	CASSSYSDRSNYGYTF
TRBV18	.	TRBD2	18	TRBJ2-7	TGTGCCAGCTCACCGGTTTCAATCGGCGGGGGTTCCTCCTACGAGCAGTACTTC	CASSPVSIGGGSSYEQYF
TRBV6-6	.	TRBD2	16	TRBJ2-7	TGTGCCAGCAGCCGAATAGCGGGGGGGCACTCCTACGAGCAGTACTTC	CASSRIAGGHSYEQYF
TRBV6-5	.	TRBD1	14	TRBJ2-7	TGTGCCAGCAGGGTTGGGACAGGGATACACGAGCAGTACTTC	CASRVGTGIHEQYF
TRBV13	.	.	13	TRBJ2-7	TGTGCCAGCAGCCTCCGACAGAACAACGAGCAGTACTTC	CASSLRQNNEQYF
TRBV7-8	.	.	13	TRBJ1-4	TGTGCCAGCAGCACAACAACTAATGAAAAACTGTTTTTT	CASSTTTNEKLFF
TRBV7-8	once	.	13	TRBJ1-5	TGTGCCAGCAGCTGGGGGGGTGCACAGCCCCAGCATTTT	CASSWGGAQPQHF
TRBV7-9	.	TRBD1	14	TRBJ2-1	TGTGCCAGCAGCATTAACAGGGGGCTGAATGAGCAGTTCTTC	CASSINRGLNEQFF
TRBV21-1	.	.	15	TRBJ1-2	TGTGCCAGCAGCAAAGCTACTCCCAGGGGTAATGGCTACACCTTC	CASSKATPRGNGYTF
TRBV4-3	.	.	14	TRBJ1-2	TGCGCCAGCAGCCAAGGTTTAGCAGGGGCTGGCTACACCTTC	CASSQGLAGAGYTF
TRBV7-2	.	TRBD2	16	TRBJ2-1	TGTGCCAGCAGCTTAGGAACAGCGGGAGAATCACGCGAGCAGTTCTTC	CASSLGTAGESREQFF
TRBV18	.	.	15	TRBJ1-1	TGTGCCAGCTCACCAGTGGCGGGGCAGAACACTGAAGCTTTCTTT	CASSPVAGQNTEAFF
TRBV24-1	.	.	14	TRBJ2-5	TGTGCCACCAGTGAGCCTCAGGGCCAAGAGACCCAGTACTTC	CATSEPQGQETQYF
TRBV5-6	few	.	16	TRBJ2-6	TGTGCCAGCAGCTTTCTGTGGGGGCCCGGGGCCAACGTCCTGACTTTC	CASSFLWGPGANVLTF
TRBV12-3/TRBV12-4	.	.	12	TRBJ2-2	TGTGCCAGCAGGGAGGGAGCCGGGGAGCTGTTTTTT	CASREGAGELFF
TRBV19	few	.	17	TRBJ1-2	TGTGCCAGTAGTATTGAATCAAAAGGGCAGGGGTCCTATGGCTACACCTTC	CASSIESKGQGSYGYTF
TRBV11-3	.	TRBD2	14	TRBJ2-3	TGTGCCAGCAGCTTAAGCGGGAGGCCAGATACGCAGTATTTT	CASSLSGRPDTQYF